These 27 T cell receptor beta chains originate from one sample sequenced in a study of cytotoxic CD8 clonotypes in ibrutinib-treated CLL. Clones were sequenced by immunoSEQ multiplex PCR, and TCRdb holds only the in-frame ones, with some missing. The sample lists around 150,000 clones; more than 75% were seen once. Source: PBMCs, taken after 12 months of ibrutinib treatment. These receptors were collected from a human donor with chronic lymphocytic leukemia.

V and J are TRBV6-1 and TRBJ2-5, with 10 bases lining up with TRBD2. V shed 6 bases and J 1 base; nucleotides not matched to a gene: 2. Germline V gene lookup returns CDR1 MNHNS and CDR2 SASEGT. CDR3 size: 14 residues. For the CDR3, the DNA is TGTGCCAGCAGACTAGCGGGGAGCCAAGAGACCCAGTACTTC. Its protein product is CASRLAGSQETQYF.

The chain couples TRBV28 to TRBJ2-7, with D perhaps TRBD2 (6 bases). V lost 2 bases and J lost 1, with 9 bases in between. Germline V gene sequence: CDR1 MDHEN, CDR2 SYDVKM. CDR3 length: 14 residues. In nucleotides, the CDR3 is TGTGCCAGCAGTTTACACGGGGGATCCTACGAGCAGTACTTC. It codes for CASSLHGGSYEQYF.

This chain joins TRBV29-1 and TRBJ2-5, with TRBD2 identical over 9 bases. CDR3 length: 14 amino acids. Per the germline V gene, CDR1 is SQVTM and CDR2 is ANQGSEA. Trimming took 4 bases from V and 5 from J; bases not matched to a gene: 8. CDR3 sequence: CSVGGGGRAETQYF. The CDR3, as DNA: TGCAGCGTTGGCGGGGGGGGGAGGGCGGAGACCCAGTACTTC.

In DNA form, the CDR3 reads TGTGCCAGTAGTATAGGGGGGAACAATCAGCCCCAGCATTTT. Translation gives CASSIGGNNQPQHF. This chain joins TRBV19 and TRBJ1-5; possibly TRBD1 for D (5 bases). The germline V and J ends were trimmed by 1 base and 3 bases, with 7 bases remaining between them. Germline V gene data show CDR1 as LNHDA and CDR2 as SQIVND (reference sequence). The CDR3 length is 14 residues.

This clone was picked up one time. The chain carries TRBV27 and TRBJ1-1; D gene uncertain. Germline CDR1 and CDR2: MNHEY and SMNVEV (reference sequence). V lost 7 bases to trimming and J lost 0 bases, with 15 bases between them. The CDR3 has 15 residues. CDR3 nucleotide sequence: TGTGCCAGCACTAATGGGCTGTGGATGAACACTGAAGCTTTCTTT. Amino acid sequence: CASTNGLWMNTEAFF.

The V call is TRBV4-3, the J call TRBJ2-7; no clear D gene. Trimming stripped 0 bases from V and 3 bases from J, with 18 bases between. Looked up from germline, CDR1 is LGHNA and CDR2 is YSLEER. The CDR3 runs 17 residues. The CDR3, as DNA: TGCGCCAGCAGCCAAGAGTTATTTCAGAGCCATGACTACGAGCAGTACTTC. As protein: CASSQELFQSHDYEQYF.

CDR3 bases: TGTGCCAGCGCCCCAGACAGGGGAGGCCAAGCTTTCTTT. Its translation is CASAPDRGGQAFF. This chain links TRBV11-1 with TRBJ1-1, with 8 bases fitting TRBD1. CDR1 and CDR2 (germline): SGHAT, FQDESV (reference sequence). This CDR3 region has 13 residues. V was pared by 8 bases and J by 9 bases, with 11 bases of the junction left unmatched.

The rearrangement joins TRBV18 to TRBJ2-7; 7 bases fit TRBD1. Germline V gene sequence: CDR1 KGHSH, CDR2 LQKENI. With 5 bases clipped from V and 1 base from J, the junction kept 8 bases outside the gene matches. This CDR3 is built from 15 residues. The CDR3 DNA reads TGTGCCAGCTCAGAACGACAGGGTGCGTCCTACGAGCAGTACTTC. Amino acids: CASSERQGASYEQYF.

This chain uses TRBV27 with TRBJ2-7; TRBD1 matches at 10 bases. After removal of 8 bases from V and 2 bases from J, the junction contained 3 bases not matched to a gene. This CDR3 spans 13 amino acids. Germline lookup yields CDR1 MNHEY and CDR2 SMNVEV (reference sequence). This CDR3 reads CASRTGGPYEQYF. The CDR3, as DNA: TGTGCCAGCCGGACAGGGGGACCCTACGAGCAGTACTTC.

This chain links TRBV5-4 with TRBJ1-6; D not certain. This CDR3 comprises 15 residues. V was trimmed by 4 bases and J by 0 bases, leaving 8 bases between them. The germline V gene has CDR1 SGHNT and CDR2 YYREEE (reference sequence). This chain's CDR3 is CASSPGGSYNSPLHF. CDR3 nucleotide sequence: TGTGCCAGCAGCCCGGGAGGCTCCTATAATTCACCCCTCCACTTT.

The chain recombines TRBV6-5 with TRBJ2-7, with 8 bases that match TRBD1. Germline assignment: CDR1 MNHEY and CDR2 SVGAGI. The V gene end was trimmed by 5 bases and the J gene end by 2 bases; junction bases not matched to a gene: 8. The CDR3 has 15 amino acids. CDR3 coding DNA: TGTGCCAGCAGTCTTACCTTGGACAGGGCCTACGAGCAGTACTTC. This translates into CASSLTLDRAYEQYF.

J is TRBJ2-3 and V is TRBV30, with 9 bases fitting TRBD2. CDR1 GTSNPN and CDR2 SVGIG come from the germline V gene (reference sequence). The CDR3 loop spans 15 amino acids. V was pared by 5 bases and J by 4 bases, with 10 bases of the junction left unmatched. CDR3 DNA: TGTGCCTGGCAGCCCGAGGGCGGGGGGGCAGATACGCAGTATTTT. Its protein product is CAWQPEGGGADTQYF. The full variable domain, rest sourced from reference TRBV30 and TRBJ2-3, is SQTIHQWPATLVQPVGSPLSLECTVEGTSNPNLYWYRQAAGRGLQLLFYSVGIGQISSEVPQNLSASRPQDRQFILSSKKLLLSDSGFYLCAWQPEGGGADTQYFGPGTRLTVL.

The V and J genes are TRBV28 and TRBJ2-7, with no clear D. Germline CDR1 MDHEN, CDR2 SYDVKM. V gave up 5 bases and J gave up 5 bases, with 10 bases separating them. The CDR3 length is 12 residues. The CDR3 nucleotides read TGTGCCAGCAGTACCCAAGGCCACGAGCAGTACTTC. It specifies CASSTQGHEQYF.

Only one count was recorded for this clone. The J gene is TRBJ2-3, the V gene TRBV7-2; the match to TRBD2 covers 9 bases. Trimming took 1 base from V and 1 from J; bases not matched to a gene: 3. Germline V gene lookup returns CDR1 SGHTA and CDR2 FQGNSA. The CDR3 length is 16 residues. Written as DNA, the CDR3 is TGTGCCAGCAGCTTAGAGAGGACTAGCGGCACAGATACGCAGTATTTT. This translates into CASSLERTSGTDTQYF.

This chain joins TRBV19 and TRBJ1-6; a possible D gene is TRBD1 (6 bases). Germline CDR1 LNHDA, CDR2 SQIVND (reference sequence). Trimming removed 6 bases at V and 8 bases at J, with 17 bases between. This CDR3 comprises 15 residues. CDR3 residues: CASRGNRDRYSPLHF. In DNA, the CDR3 is TGTGCCAGTAGAGGGAACAGGGACCGATATTCACCCCTCCACTTT.

This clone has just one count. The rearrangement joins TRBV19 to TRBJ1-2; 10 bases agree with TRBD1. Trimming took 7 bases from V and 9 from J; bases not matched to a gene: 11. The CDR3 is made up of 14 amino acids. CDR1 and CDR2 from the germline V gene are LNHDA and SQIVND (reference sequence). CDR3 loop: CASKVSGQGPRYTF. The CDR3 coding sequence is TGTGCCAGTAAGGTATCGGGACAGGGGCCTCGCTACACCTTC.

The CDR3 bases are TGTGCCAGCAGCCCCCTACCGTCCACAGATACGCAGTATTTT. As protein: CASSPLPSTDTQYF. V usage is TRBV2 and J usage is TRBJ2-3, with no clear D. Per germline, CDR1 SNHLY and CDR2 FYNNEI. V lost 6 bases to trimming and J lost 2 bases, with 12 bases between them. The CDR3 is 14 residues long.

The chain recombines TRBV2 with TRBJ1-5; D unresolved. The CDR3 is made up of 11 amino acids. Germline-derived CDR1 and CDR2 are SNHLY and FYNNEI. V lost 4 bases and J 6 bases, leaving 4 bases between the germline ends. CDR3 in DNA: TGTGCCAGCAGTGTGGGTCAGCCCCAGCATTTT. Translated: CASSVGQPQHF.

The chain joins TRBV5-1 to TRBJ1-6; 8 bases are shared with TRBD1. The CDR3 totals 13 residues. Germline values: CDR1 SGHRS, CDR2 YFSETQ. The J segment lost 12 bases and the V segment lost 0 bases, leaving 2 bases of the junction unmatched. This CDR3 is CASSLDGQGPLHF. CDR3 DNA sequence: TGCGCCAGCAGCTTGGATGGACAGGGACCCCTCCACTTT. Supplemented by reference TRBV5-1 and TRBJ1-6, the full variable domain reads KAGVTQTPRYLIKTRGQQVTLSCSPISGHRSVSWYQQTPGQGLQFLFEYFSETQRNKGNFPGRFSGRQFSNSRSEMNVSTLELGDSALYLCASSLDGQGPLHFGNGTRLTVT.

V is TRBV28 and J is TRBJ2-6; 9 positions agree with TRBD1. The CDR3 spans 17 residues. V shed 3 bases and J 0 bases; nucleotides not matched to a gene: 3. Germline CDR1 MDHEN, CDR2 SYDVKM. The DNA for the CDR3 is TGTGCCAGCAGTTTGGACAGGGGATTCTCTGGGGCCAACGTCCTGACTTTC. As protein: CASSLDRGFSGANVLTF.

This CDR3 reads CASSLGLARRGLFF. CDR3 in DNA: TGTGCCAGCAGCTTGGGACTAGCGAGGCGCGGGCTGTTTTTT. The V call is TRBV28, the J call TRBJ2-2; 10 nucleotides match TRBD2. This CDR3 region has 14 residues. V gave up 6 bases and J gave up 13 bases; unmatched junction bases: 11. The germline V gene has CDR1 MDHEN and CDR2 SYDVKM.

This clone was counted only a few times. The genes are TRBV4-1 and TRBJ1-6, with a possible D match to TRBD1 (6 bases). From germline, CDR1 is MGHRA and CDR2 YSYEKL. The CDR3 length is 16 residues. V dropped 0 bases and J dropped 7 bases, with 13 bases sitting between them. The CDR3 loop reads CASSQDFPGANSPLHF. The CDR3 region has the DNA TGCGCCAGCAGCCAAGATTTCCCAGGGGCCAATTCACCCCTCCACTTT.

The chain joins TRBV19 to TRBJ2-1, with D perhaps matching TRBD2 (5 bases). CDR1 and CDR2 (germline): LNHDA, SQIVND (reference sequence). The CDR3 spans 15 residues. V lost 6 bases to trimming and J lost 4 bases, with 16 bases between them. CDR3 amino acids: CASSPRGSGYNEQFF. The CDR3 DNA reads TGTGCCAGTAGCCCCCGGGGATCGGGGTACAATGAGCAGTTCTTC.

The gene calls are TRBV6-5 and TRBJ1-4, with 7 positions matching TRBD1. CDR3 size: 13 residues. CDR1 MNHEY and CDR2 SVGAGI come from the germline V gene. J lost 9 bases, V lost 5 bases, and 6 bases had no gene match. CDR3 residues: CASSDPGQQKLFF. CDR3 in DNA: TGTGCCAGCAGTGACCCGGGACAGCAAAAACTGTTTTTT.

This chain links TRBV9 with TRBJ1-1, with D possibly being TRBD1 (6 bases). This CDR3 contains 13 residues. V was clipped by 0 bases and J by 5 bases, with 8 bases between them. The V gene's germline CDR1 is SGDLS and CDR2 YYNGEE. The CDR3: CASSVGTVTEAFF. In nucleotides, the CDR3 is TGTGCCAGCAGCGTAGGGACAGTAACTGAAGCTTTCTTT.

CDR3 nucleotide sequence: TGCGCCAGCAGCCAAGGCAGGTCCTACGAGCAGTACTTC. Its translation: CASSQGRSYEQYF. The rearrangement uses TRBV4-3 and TRBJ2-7; D gene uncertain. Looked up from germline, CDR1 is LGHNA and CDR2 is YSLEER. This CDR3 contains 13 residues. V lost 1 base and J 1 base, leaving 5 bases between the germline ends.

The count of this clone is one. V and J are TRBV7-9 and TRBJ1-6; TRBD1 matches at 7 bases. V shed 5 bases and J 7 bases; nucleotides not matched to a gene: 5. This CDR3 contains 14 residues. CDR1 is SEHNR and CDR2 is FQNEAQ in the germline V gene (reference sequence). The CDR3 region is CASSPGTANSPLHF. CDR3 coding DNA: TGTGCCAGCAGCCCCGGGACAGCCAATTCACCCCTCCACTTT.